This T cell receptor beta chain originates from a study of graft-versus-host responses after intestinal transplantation. Across the study: Isolated intestinal, liver-intestinal, or multivisceral transplants were what recipients had. Anti-thymocyte globulin induction was given to all recipients, followed by tacrolimus and steroids for around 3 years.

To note about this clone: As yet, its antigen is unknown. An end of the junction does not agree with germline; a read error may underlie this.

To release intraepithelial and lamina propria lymphocytes, the graft tissue was processed. The protocol was immunoSEQ multiplex PCR, while the TCRdb copy is restricted to in-frame clones and leaves out a portion. The profile shows more than 12,000 clones, under 70% of them singletons. Study-level results: Maximum circulating GvH clone levels tracked with early post-transplant HvG decreases.

The CDR3 totals 13 residues. Germline CDR1 SNHLY, CDR2 FYNNEI. The source was ileum tissue, collected roughly 720 days after intestinal transplantation. This receptor was identified in a human patient who received an intestinal transplant, so some T cells may come from the graft donor. The V call is TRBV2, the J call TRBJ1-3; 9 positions agree with TRBD1. CDR3 in DNA: TGTGCCAGCCGTCGGGACAGGGAAAGCTTCTGCCATTTT. Translated: CASRRDRESFCHF. Full variable domain (remainder filled in from reference TRBV2 and TRBJ1-3): EPEVTQTPSHQVTQMGQEVILRCVPISNHLYFYWYRQILGQKVEFLVSFYNNEISEKSEIFDDQFSVERPDGSNFTLKIRSTKLEDSAMYFCASRRDRESFCHFGEGSWLTVV.